This TCR beta chain was retrieved from a study of cytotoxic CD8 clonotypes in ibrutinib-treated CLL. Whole-study results and caveats: Public clonotypes occurred uncommonly; on treatment, they contracted or remained stable. Clonality went higher at ibrutinib response and then dropped back toward baseline at progression. Pretreatment clonality was elevated relative to age-matched healthy donors and paralleled circulating CD8+ T-cell counts.

Clones were sequenced by immunoSEQ multiplex PCR, and TCRdb holds only the in-frame ones, with some missing. The sample lists fewer than 150,000 clones, around four fifths occurring once. Comment on this clone: Its antigen is as yet unknown.

Trimming removed 4 bases at V and 2 bases at J, with 15 bases between. The CDR3 length is 15 residues. The germline gives CDR1 SGDLS, CDR2 YYNGEE. About 1.9 micrograms of genomic DNA came from cryopreserved PBMCs for TCR beta libraries. The sequencing used PBMCs, collected after 24 months of ibrutinib treatment. This TCR was recovered from a human donor with chronic lymphocytic leukemia. The chain joins TRBV9 to TRBJ1-1; a possible D gene is TRBD1 (5 bases). The CDR3 region is CASSKWDGPNTEAFF. The CDR3 nucleotides are TGTGCCAGCAGCAAATGGGACGGACCTAACACTGAAGCTTTCTTT. Based on the CDR3 plus reference TRBV9 and TRBJ1-1, the full variable domain is DSGVTQTPKHLITATGQRVTLRCSPRSGDLSVYWYQQSLDQGLQFLIQYYNGEERAKGNILERFSAQQFPDLHSELNLSSLELGDSALYFCASSKWDGPNTEAFFGQGTRLTVV.